The rows below give T cell receptor beta chains drawn from one sample of a study of regulatory T cells in long-lasting Graves disease. TCRdb recomputed calls from the multiplex PCR reads with MiXCR, one row per CDR3 protein. The table records around 400,000 distinct CDR3 sequences, 15% of them present only once. These data also featured in a second study, about T cells in Graves' hyperthyroidism and ophthalmopathy.

Sequenced material: peripheral blood mononuclear cells (PBMCs), taken at new diagnosis, from a patient treated with antithyroid drugs. These receptors were taken from a woman aged 40 to 55 with Graves disease. Both conserved end residues are part of each CDR3. The D gene is left open where the match is weak. Not every row has a clone size; where given, it reads once, few, many or a size class.

d_call,v_call,j_call,clone_size,cdr3_aa,cdr3_nt
TRBD1,TRBV7-2,TRBJ1-2,many,CASSLGTGSYGYTF,TGTGCCAGCAGCTTAGGGACAGGGAGCTATGGCTACACCTTC
TRBD2,TRBV4-3,TRBJ2-7,many,CASSQDPRGAGVDEQYF,TGCGCCAGCAGCCAAGACCCCCGAGGGGCGGGAGTCGACGAGCAGTACTTC
NA,TRBV30,TRBJ1-2,many,CAWIGVNYGYTF,TGTGCCTGGATAGGGGTAAACTATGGCTACACCTTC
NA,TRBV7-9,TRBJ1-4,NA,CASSVRSKLFF,TGTGCCAGCAGCGTTCGGTCTAAACTGTTTTTT
TRBD1,TRBV20-1,TRBJ2-1,NA,CSAKDRAYNEQFF,TGCAGTGCTAAGGACAGGGCTTACAATGAGCAGTTCTTC
NA,TRBV12-3/TRBV12-4,TRBJ1-2,many,CASSTRDNLGYGYTF,TGTGCCAGCAGTACCCGGGACAACCTCGGCTATGGCTACACCTTC
TRBD2,TRBV13,TRBJ2-5,many,CASSSQGLAGAETQYF,TGTGCCAGCAGCTCCCAGGGACTAGCGGGAGCAGAGACCCAGTACTTC
TRBD1,TRBV27,TRBJ1-6,many,CASTAGTANSPLHF,TGTGCCAGCACAGCCGGGACAGCGAATTCACCCCTCCACTTT
NA,TRBV6-5,TRBJ1-3,few,CASSYGDSGNTIYF,TGTGCCAGCAGTTACGGCGACTCTGGAAACACCATATATTTT
TRBD2,TRBV28,TRBJ2-7,many,CASSLGIAGGYEQYF,TGTGCCAGCAGTTTGGGGATAGCGGGAGGCTACGAGCAGTACTTC
TRBD1,TRBV5-1,TRBJ1-1,few,CASSLGQGWNTEAFF,TGCGCCAGCAGCTTGGGACAGGGGTGGAACACTGAAGCTTTCTTT
NA,TRBV7-2,TRBJ2-7,many,CASTPGIALVRDEQYF,TGTGCCAGCACGCCGGGGATAGCGCTGGTTCGGGACGAGCAGTACTTC